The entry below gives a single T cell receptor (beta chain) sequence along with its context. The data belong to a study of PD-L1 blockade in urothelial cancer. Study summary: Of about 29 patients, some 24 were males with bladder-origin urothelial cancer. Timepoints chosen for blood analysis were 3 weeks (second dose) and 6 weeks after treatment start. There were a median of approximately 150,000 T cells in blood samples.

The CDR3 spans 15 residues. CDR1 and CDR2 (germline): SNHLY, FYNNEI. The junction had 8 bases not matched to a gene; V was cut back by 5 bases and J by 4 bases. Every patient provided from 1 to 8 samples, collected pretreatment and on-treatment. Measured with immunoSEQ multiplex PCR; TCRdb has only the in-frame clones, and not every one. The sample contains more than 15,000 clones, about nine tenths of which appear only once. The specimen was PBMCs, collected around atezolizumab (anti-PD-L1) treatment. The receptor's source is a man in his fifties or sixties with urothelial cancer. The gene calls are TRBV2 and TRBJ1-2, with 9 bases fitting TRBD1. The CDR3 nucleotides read TGTGCCAGCAGTTACCCGGGACAGGGCCTCTATGGCTACACCTTC. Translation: CASSYPGQGLYGYTF.